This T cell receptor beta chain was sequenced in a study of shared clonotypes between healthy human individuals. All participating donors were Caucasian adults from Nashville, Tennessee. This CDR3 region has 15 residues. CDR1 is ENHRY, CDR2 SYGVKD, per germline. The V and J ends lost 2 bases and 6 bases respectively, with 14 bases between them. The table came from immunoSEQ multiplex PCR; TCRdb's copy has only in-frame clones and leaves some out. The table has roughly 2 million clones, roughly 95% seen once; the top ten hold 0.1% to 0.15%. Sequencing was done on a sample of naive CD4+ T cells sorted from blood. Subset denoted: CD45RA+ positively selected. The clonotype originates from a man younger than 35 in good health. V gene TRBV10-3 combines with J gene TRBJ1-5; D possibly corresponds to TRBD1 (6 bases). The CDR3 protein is CAISEGGATVQPQHF. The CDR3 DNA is TGTGCCATCAGTGAGGGGGGGGCGACAGTTCAGCCCCAGCATTTT.